This paragraph covers one T cell receptor (beta chain) sequence. Expressed TCRB transcripts were sequenced because the isolated RNA had all been reverse transcribed beforehand. Clones were read by immunoSEQ multiplex PCR, and TCRdb kept only the in-frame ones, dropping some. Counted here are around 430,000 clones, roughly 31% occurring once; the ten biggest clones make up around 0.065%. The record originates from a study of beta chain features in type 1 diabetes. This CDR3 contains 15 residues. The V gene's germline CDR1 is GTSNPN and CDR2 SVGIG (reference sequence). Trimming took off 0 bases at V and 6 bases at J, with 15 bases between the two ends.

This clonotype was sampled from a man aged 18 to 29 in good health. The V call is TRBV30, the J call TRBJ2-4; TRBD2 might be the D (5 bases). Sequencing was carried out using naive CD4+ T cells from blood. This chain's CDR3 is CAWSVDSGSRNIQYF. In nucleotides, the CDR3 is TGTGCCTGGAGTGTAGACTCGGGATCTCGAAACATTCAGTACTTC. The full variable domain, its missing parts supplied by reference TRBV30 and TRBJ2-4, is SQTIHQWPATLVQPVGSPLSLECTVEGTSNPNLYWYRQAAGRGLQLLFYSVGIGQISSEVPQNLSASRPQDRQFILSSKKLLLSDSGFYLCAWSVDSGSRNIQYFGAGTRLSVL.